These 10 T cell receptor beta chains were all obtained from the same sample, sequenced in a study of CD8+ T cells in alopecia areata. The authors extracted RNA and reverse transcribed it into cDNA as the sequencing template. The repertoire was sequenced with immunoSEQ multiplex PCR; TCRdb's copy has only in-frame clones and lacks some. The sample yields about 180,000 clones, 67% seen once. Sequenced material: CD8+ T cells sorted from blood, taken at week 0. These receptors all stem from a human donor with alopecia areata.

This chain connects TRBV27 to TRBJ2-7; the D is unclear. CDR3 size: 13 residues. Trimming took off 3 bases at V and 0 bases at J, with 6 bases between the two ends. Germline lookup yields CDR1 MNHEY and CDR2 SMNVEV (reference sequence). The CDR3: CASSLGNSYEQYF. The CDR3 nucleotides are TGTGCCAGCAGTTTGGGGAACTCCTACGAGCAGTACTTC.

The rearrangement joins TRBV9 to TRBJ1-5; D is uncertain. CDR3 length: 14 amino acids. V lost 3 bases and J lost 1, with 8 bases in between. CDR1 is SGDLS and CDR2 is YYNGEE in the germline V gene. CDR3 DNA sequence: TGTGCCAGCAGCGGTGGACTCAGCAATCAGCCCCAGCATTTT. Its protein product is CASSGGLSNQPQHF.

The gene calls are TRBV19 and TRBJ2-7; D gene unclear. The germline V gene encodes CDR1 LNHDA and CDR2 SQIVND (reference sequence). V was clipped by 3 bases and J by 0 bases, with 9 bases between them. The CDR3 consists of 14 residues. The CDR3 protein is CASSITKSSYEQYF. The DNA for the CDR3 is TGTGCCAGTAGTATCACGAAGAGCTCCTACGAGCAGTACTTC. The complete variable domain, with remaining parts taken from reference TRBV19 and TRBJ2-7, reads DGGITQSPKYLFRKEGQNVTLSCEQNLNHDAMYWYRQDPGQGLRLIYYSQIVNDFQKGDIAEGYSVSREKKESFPLTVTSAQKNPTAFYLCASSITKSSYEQYFGPGTRLTVT.

The J gene is TRBJ2-2, the V gene TRBV5-1; D unresolved. With 6 bases removed from V and 8 bases from J, the gap between germline ends came to 8 bases. Germline CDR1 is SGHRS and CDR2 is YFSETQ. The CDR3 loop spans 11 amino acids. The chain's CDR3 is CASTELGELFF. CDR3 DNA: TGCGCCAGCACGGAACTAGGGGAGCTGTTTTTT.

The chain combines TRBV30 with TRBJ1-4; a possible D gene is TRBD1 (5 bases). Germline V gives CDR1 GTSNPN, CDR2 SVGIG (reference sequence). CDR3 length: 12 residues. Deletions cut 4 bases from V and 7 bases from J, with 10 bases between. DNA for the CDR3: TGTGCCTGGAACGAGGGGAGTGAAAAACTGTTTTTT. It yields the protein CAWNEGSEKLFF.

The V and J genes are TRBV5-6 and TRBJ1-2; 7 bases line up with TRBD1. The trim removed 4 bases at V and 5 bases at J, leaving 8 bases unmatched. CDR3 size: 14 residues. Germline values: CDR1 SGHDT, CDR2 YYEEEE. The CDR3 DNA sequence: TGTGCCAGCAGCGGCGGGACAGTACAGTATGGCTACACCTTC. Translating gives CASSGGTVQYGYTF.

V usage is TRBV7-8 and J usage is TRBJ2-2; the D gene is possibly TRBD1 (6 bases). Germline CDR1 SGHVS, CDR2 FQNEAQ. Trimming cost V 6 bases and J 6 bases, with 8 bases left between them. The CDR3 is 12 amino acids. CDR3 sequence reads: CASSKGAGELFF. The CDR3 coding sequence is TGTGCCAGCAGTAAGGGGGCCGGGGAGCTGTTTTTT.

The chain employs TRBV5-6 and TRBJ2-1, with D maybe TRBD1 (5 bases). From germline, CDR1 is SGHDT and CDR2 YYEEEE. This CDR3 is built from 16 residues. Between the trimmed V and J ends, which lost 5 bases and 5 bases, there was a span of 20 bases. The CDR3 spells CASRPSPGLRDNEQFF. The CDR3, as DNA: TGTGCCAGCAGGCCATCCCCAGGGCTCCGGGACAATGAGCAGTTCTTC.

The CDR3 is CASSGPDSYGYTF. As DNA, the CDR3 is TGTGCCAGCAGTGGCCCGGACAGCTATGGCTACACCTTC. This chain connects TRBV2 to TRBJ1-2; D is possibly TRBD1 (6 bases). The ends were cut back, 4 bases at V and 4 bases at J, with 10 bases in the middle. CDR1 and CDR2 (germline): SNHLY, FYNNEI. The CDR3 is made up of 13 amino acids.

V gene TRBV7-2 combines with J gene TRBJ2-3; D not resolved. CDR1 is SGHTA, CDR2 FQGNSA, per germline. The germline V and J ends were trimmed by 0 bases and 1 base, with 8 bases remaining between them. This CDR3 is built from 15 residues. The CDR3 DNA reads as TGTGCCAGCAGCTTAGCGGTCGCCGGCACAGATACGCAGTATTTT. Translation gives CASSLAVAGTDTQYF.